These 21 T cell receptor beta chains were all obtained from the same sample, sequenced in a study of T cells expressing NK-cell markers (TCRdb year 2020). Preparation of the library involved 5' RACE. Sequencer: Illumina HiSeq 2000. Following TCRdb reprocessing, every CDR3 protein sequence forms one entry, and DNA is not provided. For this sample, the table gives 500,000 or so distinct CDR3 sequences. The ten largest clones add up to under 4.5% of the sample. The sample comprised blood T cells: a sorted CD56 or NKG2C T cell subset, CD4+ or CD8+ T cells, or bulk PBMC T cells (not recorded which). These receptors all come from a man in his late teens or twenties in good health. Donor details come from another sample of the same person, matched by shared clones.

The V call is TRBV5-1, the J call TRBJ2-3; checking the TCRdb D call of TRBD2 is not possible without DNA. The CDR3 is 17 amino acids. The germline CDR1 and CDR2 sequences are SGHRS and YFSETQ. CDR3 sequence reads: CASSLEGPTSITDTQYF.

The chain recombines TRBV20-1 with TRBJ2-2; TCRdb names TRBD2, which stays unverified in the absence of DNA. CDR3 length: 15 amino acids. The germline gives CDR1 DFQATT, CDR2 SNEGSKA (reference sequence). The CDR3 protein is CSASFPSGSWGELFF.

This chain uses TRBV4-1 with TRBJ2-2. This CDR3 contains 18 residues. The germline gives CDR1 MGHRA, CDR2 YSYEKL. The CDR3 protein is CASSQEGGQITNTGELFF.

The chain couples TRBV10-3 to TRBJ2-1; TCRdb picks TRBD2, but there is no DNA to check that call. The CDR3 length is 17 residues. Looked up from germline, CDR1 is ENHRY and CDR2 is SYGVKD. This chain's CDR3 is CAISESNQRGNYNEQFF.

The chain recombines TRBV27 with TRBJ1-1; lacking DNA, the TRBD1 call made by TCRdb goes unchecked. CDR1 is MNHEY and CDR2 is SMNVEV in the germline V gene (reference sequence). The CDR3 is 15 residues long. CDR3 region: CATLGQGFSGTEAFF.

The chain joins TRBV12-3 or TRBV12-4 to TRBJ2-2; the D call of TRBD1 rests on TCRdb alone, since no DNA is present to check it. This CDR3 region has 15 residues. CDR3 sequence reads: CASSLPRRGTGELFF.

This chain connects TRBV27 to TRBJ2-6; the TCRdb D gene call, TRBD1, has no DNA to confirm it. CDR1 is MNHEY, CDR2 SMNVEV, per germline (reference sequence). CDR3 size: 21 residues. This CDR3 is CASSLSRLRRDRFSGANVLTF.

The chain links TRBV20-1 to TRBJ2-1; TCRdb reports TRBD1, a call that lacks DNA to check it against. The CDR3 loop spans 13 amino acids. CDR1 DFQATT and CDR2 SNEGSKA come from the germline V gene (reference sequence). CDR3 in amino acids: CSAGTPGRGEQFF.

The chain couples TRBV4-1 to TRBJ1-3. This CDR3 spans 16 amino acids. Germline V gene sequence: CDR1 MGHRA, CDR2 YSYEKL. CDR3 region: CASSQGSQSSGNTIYF.

The chain couples TRBV5-1 to TRBJ2-1. The V gene's germline CDR1 is SGHRS and CDR2 YFSETQ. This CDR3 has 13 amino acids. The chain's CDR3 is CASSLPGNGEQFF.

This chain connects TRBV20-1 to TRBJ2-5. The germline gives CDR1 DFQATT, CDR2 SNEGSKA (reference sequence). The CDR3 consists of 14 residues. CDR3 sequence: CSARVGTSSETQYF.

The chain links TRBV12-3 or TRBV12-4 to TRBJ2-3; with no DNA, the TCRdb D assignment of TRBD1 cannot be verified. The CDR3 sequence is 12 residues long. CDR3 residues: CASSTGLIWQYF.

The chain carries TRBV20-1 and TRBJ1-6. CDR3 size: 12 residues. Germline V lookup: CDR1 DFQATT, CDR2 SNEGSKA (reference sequence). CDR3 sequence: CSAGRFDSPLHF.

This chain connects TRBV6-1 to TRBJ2-5; without DNA, the TCRdb call of TRBD1 cannot be checked. The germline V gene has CDR1 MNHNS and CDR2 SASEGT. The CDR3 sequence is 14 residues long. CDR3 amino acids: CASNRAGSQETQYF.

J is TRBJ2-1 and V is TRBV5-5; the TCRdb call, TRBD1, lacks DNA for checking. The CDR3 consists of 14 residues. Germline V lookup: CDR1 SGHKS, CDR2 YYEKEE (reference sequence). Here the CDR3 reads CASSGPQGRDEQFF.

This chain links TRBV6-5 with TRBJ2-3; TCRdb names TRBD2, which stays unverified in the absence of DNA. CDR1 and CDR2 (germline): MNHEY, SVGAGI. The CDR3 length is 14 residues. The CDR3: CASSSSGNTDTQYF.

V gene TRBV5-1 combines with J gene TRBJ2-1; the TRBD2 assignment by TCRdb is unverifiable without DNA. The CDR3 sequence is 16 residues long. Germline assignment: CDR1 SGHRS and CDR2 YFSETQ. The CDR3 protein is CASTRVTSGSRGEQFF.

The chain is built from TRBV28 and TRBJ2-5; TCRdb picks TRBD1, but there is no DNA to check that call. This CDR3 comprises 17 residues. From germline, CDR1 is MDHEN and CDR2 SYDVKM. CDR3: CASSLWPGQGFEETQYF.

The chain combines TRBV7-2 with TRBJ2-1; TCRdb returns TRBD1, unconfirmable since there is no DNA. The CDR3 runs 13 residues. Per the germline V gene, CDR1 is SGHTA and CDR2 is FQGNSA. The chain's CDR3 is CASKKGGFYEQFF.

The rearrangement uses TRBV10-3 and TRBJ2-1; TCRdb indicates TRBD2, and absent DNA this call remains unverified. This CDR3 has 13 amino acids. Per germline, CDR1 ENHRY and CDR2 SYGVKD. CDR3: CAISEAPGLEQFF.

The chain joins TRBV4-1 to TRBJ1-1; there is no DNA to check the TCRdb D call of TRBD1. This CDR3 has 17 residues. Germline CDR1 is MGHRA and CDR2 is YSYEKL. CDR3 region: CASTETPGQRVGTEAFF.